The next 11 T cell receptor beta chains were all read from a single sample in a study of regulatory T cells in long-lasting Graves disease. Investigators prepared the TCR beta libraries by applying iRepertoire HTBI primers and Arm-PCR of CDR3 regions. TCRdb independently ran MiXCR on the multiplex PCR reads; one entry per CDR3 protein. The sample has about 560,000 distinct CDR3 sequences; 15% to 20% are singletons. Time point here: newly diagnosed GD, antithyroid drugs for less than 3 months. Generation of the TCR library employed RNA extracted from PBMCs. This same sample was also part of a study on T cells in Graves' hyperthyroidism and ophthalmopathy.

Specimen: peripheral blood mononuclear cells (PBMCs), collected at new diagnosis, from a patient treated with antithyroid drugs. These receptors all stem from a man between 18 and 35 years old with Graves disease.

This clonotype was seen ten or more times. The chain recombines TRBV9 with TRBJ2-5; D tentatively reads TRBD1 or TRBD2 (6 bases each). Germline CDR1 is SGDLS and CDR2 is YYNGEE. The germline V and J ends were trimmed by 4 bases and 2 bases, with 15 bases remaining between them. The CDR3 totals 15 residues. CDR3 DNA: TGTGCCAGCAGCTATTTGGGGGGACAACAAGAGACCCAGTACTTC. Amino acid sequence: CASSYLGGQQETQYF.

The table lists this clonotype with a few counts. The V and J genes are TRBV7-9 and TRBJ2-7; no reliable D call. The germline CDR1 and CDR2 sequences are SEHNR and FQNEAQ (reference sequence). Trimming removed 6 bases from V and 6 bases from J, with 15 bases in between. This CDR3 has 13 amino acids. The CDR3 reads CASSHSLRREQYF. DNA of the CDR3: TGTGCCAGCAGTCATTCTCTAAGGCGCGAGCAGTACTTC.

This clonotype was observed many times. The CDR3 region has the DNA TGTGCCAGCAGCTTACAATGGGGGACAGTTTACAATGAGCAGTTCTTC. This sequence encodes CASSLQWGTVYNEQFF. V is TRBV7-2 and J is TRBJ2-1; 7 bases line up with TRBD1. V lost 2 bases to trimming and J lost 4 bases; unmatched junction nucleotides: 8. The CDR3 has 16 amino acids. From germline, CDR1 is SGHTA and CDR2 FQGNSA.

The sample holds many counts of this clonotype. The chain links TRBV11-2 to TRBJ2-2; 8 bases are shared with TRBD2. CDR3 size: 15 residues. The trim removed 3 bases at V and 6 bases at J, leaving 6 bases unmatched. Germline CDR1 is SGHAT and CDR2 is FQNNGV. The CDR3 spells CASSFVAGGSGELFF. The CDR3 DNA reads TGTGCCAGCAGCTTTGTCGCGGGAGGCTCCGGGGAGCTGTTTTTT.

This clonotype has just a few counts. The junction does not match germline at one end; this may be a read error. The chain couples TRBV5-1 to TRBJ2-2, with D perhaps TRBD1 or TRBD2 (6 bases each). The CDR3 extends over 15 amino acids. The germline CDR1 and CDR2 sequences are SGHRS and YFSETQ. In nucleotides, the CDR3 is TGTGCCAGCAGCGTAGGGGGACTGAACACCGGGGAGCTGTTTTTT. It yields the protein CASSVGGLNTGELFF.

Many counts were recorded for this clonotype. This chain joins TRBV2 and TRBJ1-1; no clear D gene. The CDR3 has 14 residues. Germline values: CDR1 SNHLY, CDR2 FYNNEI. V was pared by 7 bases and J by 6 bases, with 18 bases between. In nucleotides, the CDR3 is TGTGCCAGCACCCCGCGCGGGGATTTGTCTGAAGCTTTCTTT. It translates to CASTPRGDLSEAFF.

Written as DNA, the CDR3 is TGTGCCAGCAGTTCGCCCCGCGGCACAGATACGCAGTATTTT. This gives the protein CASSSPRGTDTQYF. The V call is TRBV27, the J call TRBJ2-3, with D hard to call. From germline, CDR1 is MNHEY and CDR2 SMNVEV (reference sequence). The CDR3 spans 14 residues. The V end was cut by 4 bases, the J end by 1 base, with 9 bases between.

The rearrangement uses TRBV29-1 and TRBJ2-7; the D gene could be TRBD1 or TRBD2 (7 bases each). The CDR3 runs to 12 residues. Germline V gene data show CDR1 as SQVTM and CDR2 as ANQGSEA. V dropped 7 bases and J dropped 5 bases, with 15 bases sitting between them. The CDR3 protein is CSAFQGGNEQYF. CDR3 in DNA: TGCAGCGCCTTCCAGGGGGGGAACGAGCAGTACTTC.

The chain is built from TRBV6-2 or TRBV6-3 and TRBJ2-5, with D possibly being TRBD2 (5 bases). This CDR3 spans 14 amino acids. V dropped 5 bases and J dropped 2 bases, with 12 bases sitting between them. Germline-derived CDR1 and CDR2 are MNHEY and SVGEGT. The CDR3 is CASSEAVQQETQYF. As DNA, the CDR3 is TGTGCCAGCAGTGAAGCGGTCCAACAAGAGACCCAGTACTTC.

V and J are TRBV13 and TRBJ2-5, with 13 bases that match TRBD2. Germline V gives CDR1 PRHDT, CDR2 FYEKMQ (reference sequence). This CDR3 is 16 amino acids long. After removal of 5 bases from V and 1 base from J, the junction contained 4 bases not matched to a gene. The CDR3 is CASSIRLAGGQETQYF. In DNA, the CDR3 is TGTGCCAGCAGCATTCGACTAGCGGGGGGCCAAGAGACCCAGTACTTC.

This clonotype was seen ten or more times. The chain recombines TRBV7-9 with TRBJ2-1, with D possibly matching TRBD2 (5 bases). The DNA end is more similar to TRBJ2-5, so the J call may be wrong. This CDR3 is 16 amino acids long. CDR1 and CDR2 from the germline V gene are SEHNR and FQNEAQ (reference sequence). CDR3 in amino acids: CASTPQPGLPTETQYF. CDR3 nucleotides: TGTGCCAGCACCCCCCAACCAGGACTCCCCACAGAGACCCAGTACTTC.